Detailed here is one T cell receptor (beta chain). Germline assignment: CDR1 GTSNPN and CDR2 SVGIG (reference sequence). Trimming cost V 1 base and J 7 bases, with 14 bases left between them. The CDR3 totals 13 residues. The entry originates in a study of blood T cell repertoires in COVID-19. Profiling relied on immunoSEQ multiplex PCR, and the TCRdb table lists in-frame clones only, not all of them. There are under 200,000 clones in the sample; 85% to 90% occur only once, and roughly 0.99% lies in the top ten. The sequence was obtained from a man between 18 and 35 years old with acute or convalescent COVID-19. The chain uses TRBV30 and TRBJ2-7, with D perhaps matching TRBD1 (6 bases). Sample: peripheral blood. The CDR3 sequence is CAWSDRVSEEQYF. In nucleotides, the CDR3 is TGTGCCTGGAGTGACAGGGTTTCGGAAGAGCAGTACTTC.